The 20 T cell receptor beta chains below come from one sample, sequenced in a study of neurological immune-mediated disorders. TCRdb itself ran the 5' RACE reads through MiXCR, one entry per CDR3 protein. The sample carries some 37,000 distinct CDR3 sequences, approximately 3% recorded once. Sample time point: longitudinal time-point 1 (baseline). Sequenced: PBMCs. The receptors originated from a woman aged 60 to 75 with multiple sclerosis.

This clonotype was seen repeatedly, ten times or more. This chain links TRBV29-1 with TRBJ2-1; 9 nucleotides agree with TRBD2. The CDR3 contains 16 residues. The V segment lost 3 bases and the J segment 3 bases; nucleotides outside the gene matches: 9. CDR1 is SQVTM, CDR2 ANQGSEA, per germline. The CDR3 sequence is CSVEWAGGENYNEQFF. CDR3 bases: TGCAGCGTTGAGTGGGCGGGGGGGGAGAACTACAATGAGCAGTTCTTC.

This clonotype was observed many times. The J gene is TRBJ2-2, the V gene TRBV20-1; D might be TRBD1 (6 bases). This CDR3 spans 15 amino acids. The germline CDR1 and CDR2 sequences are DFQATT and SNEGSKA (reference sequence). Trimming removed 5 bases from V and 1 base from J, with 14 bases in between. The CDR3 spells CSAADRLQNTGELFF. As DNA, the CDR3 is TGCAGTGCTGCCGACAGGCTCCAGAACACCGGGGAGCTGTTTTTT.

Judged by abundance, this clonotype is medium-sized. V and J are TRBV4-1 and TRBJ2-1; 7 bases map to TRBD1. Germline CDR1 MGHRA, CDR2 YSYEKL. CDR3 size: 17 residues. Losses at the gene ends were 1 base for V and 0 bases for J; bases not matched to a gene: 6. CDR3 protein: CASSQGRQGASYNEQFF. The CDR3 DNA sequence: TGCGCCAGCAGCCAAGGACGACAGGGAGCCTCCTACAATGAGCAGTTCTTC.

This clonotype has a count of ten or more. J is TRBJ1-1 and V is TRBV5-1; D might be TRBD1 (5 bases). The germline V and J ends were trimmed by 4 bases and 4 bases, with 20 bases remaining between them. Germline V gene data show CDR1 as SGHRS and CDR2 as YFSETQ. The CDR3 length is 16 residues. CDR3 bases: TGCGCCAGCAGCCCTATGGGGAGGGGCGAAGGCACTGAAGCTTTCTTT. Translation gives CASSPMGRGEGTEAFF.

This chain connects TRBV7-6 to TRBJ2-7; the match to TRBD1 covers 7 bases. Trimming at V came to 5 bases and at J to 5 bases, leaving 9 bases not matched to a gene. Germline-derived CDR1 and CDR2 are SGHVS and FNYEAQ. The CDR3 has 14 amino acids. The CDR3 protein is CASSRRQGNHEQYF. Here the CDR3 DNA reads TGTGCCAGCAGCCGGAGACAGGGTAACCACGAGCAGTACTTC. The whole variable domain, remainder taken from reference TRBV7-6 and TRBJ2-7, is GAGVSQSPRYKVTKRGQDVALRCDPISGHVSLYWYRQALGQGPEFLTYFNYEAQQDKSGLPNDRFSAERPEGSISTLTIQRTEQRDSAMYRCASSRRQGNHEQYFGPGTRLTVT.

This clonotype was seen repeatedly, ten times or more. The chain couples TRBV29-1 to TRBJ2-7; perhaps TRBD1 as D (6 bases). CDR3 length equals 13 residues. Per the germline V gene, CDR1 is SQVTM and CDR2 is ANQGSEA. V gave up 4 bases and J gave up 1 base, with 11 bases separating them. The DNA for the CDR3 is TGCAGCGTTGCCGGGACACGGTCCTACGAGCAGTACTTC. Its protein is CSVAGTRSYEQYF.

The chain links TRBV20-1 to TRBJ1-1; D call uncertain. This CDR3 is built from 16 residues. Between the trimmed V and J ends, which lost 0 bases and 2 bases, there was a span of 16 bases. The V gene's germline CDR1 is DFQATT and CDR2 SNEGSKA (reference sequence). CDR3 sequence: CSARDPMIGDNTEAFF. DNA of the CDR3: TGCAGTGCTAGAGATCCCATGATTGGAGATAACACTGAAGCTTTCTTT.

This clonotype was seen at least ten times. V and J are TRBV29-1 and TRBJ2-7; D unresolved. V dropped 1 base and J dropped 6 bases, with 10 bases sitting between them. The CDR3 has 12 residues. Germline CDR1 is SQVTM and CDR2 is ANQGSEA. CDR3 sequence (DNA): TGCAGCGTTGAAGGGCTGTACAGCGAGCAGTACTTC. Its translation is CSVEGLYSEQYF.

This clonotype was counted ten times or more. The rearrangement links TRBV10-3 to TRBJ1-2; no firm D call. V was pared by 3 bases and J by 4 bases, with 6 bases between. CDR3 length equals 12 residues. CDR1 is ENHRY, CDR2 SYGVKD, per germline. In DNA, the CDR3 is TGTGCCATCAGTGATACCACCTATGGCTACACCTTC. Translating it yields CAISDTTYGYTF.

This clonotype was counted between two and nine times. CDR3 sequence: CASSYGVRDRLFF. For the CDR3, the DNA is TGTGCCAGCAGTTACGGAGTCCGGGATAGACTGTTTTTT. V is TRBV6-5 and J is TRBJ1-4; D remains unclear. Trimming took off 2 bases at V and 13 bases at J, with 14 bases between the two ends. The CDR3 spans 13 residues. Germline CDR1 is MNHEY and CDR2 is SVGAGI.

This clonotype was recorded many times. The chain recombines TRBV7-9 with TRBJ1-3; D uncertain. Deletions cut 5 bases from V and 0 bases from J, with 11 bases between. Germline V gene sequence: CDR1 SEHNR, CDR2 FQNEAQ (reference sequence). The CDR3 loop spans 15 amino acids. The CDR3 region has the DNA TGTGCCAGCAGCGCTACGGGCGACTCTGGAAACACCATATATTTT. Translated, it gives CASSATGDSGNTIYF.

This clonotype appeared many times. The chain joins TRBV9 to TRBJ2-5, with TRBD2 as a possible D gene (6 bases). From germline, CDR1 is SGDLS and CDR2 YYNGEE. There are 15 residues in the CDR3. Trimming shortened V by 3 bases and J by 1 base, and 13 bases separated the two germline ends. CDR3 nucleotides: TGTGCCAGCAGCGCCGCGGGGAGGATCCAAGAGACCCAGTACTTC. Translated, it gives CASSAAGRIQETQYF.

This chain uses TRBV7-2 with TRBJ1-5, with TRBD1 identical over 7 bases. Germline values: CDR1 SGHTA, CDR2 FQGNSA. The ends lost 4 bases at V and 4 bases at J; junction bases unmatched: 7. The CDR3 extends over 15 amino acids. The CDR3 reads CASSSQSGQNQPQHF. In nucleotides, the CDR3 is TGTGCCAGCAGCTCTCAATCGGGACAGAATCAGCCCCAGCATTTT.

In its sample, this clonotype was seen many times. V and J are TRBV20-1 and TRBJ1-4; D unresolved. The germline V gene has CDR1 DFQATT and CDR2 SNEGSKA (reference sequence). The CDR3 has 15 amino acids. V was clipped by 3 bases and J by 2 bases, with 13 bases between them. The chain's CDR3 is CSARRGAGTNEKLFF. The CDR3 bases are TGCAGTGCTAGGCGGGGAGCTGGGACTAATGAAAAACTGTTTTTT.

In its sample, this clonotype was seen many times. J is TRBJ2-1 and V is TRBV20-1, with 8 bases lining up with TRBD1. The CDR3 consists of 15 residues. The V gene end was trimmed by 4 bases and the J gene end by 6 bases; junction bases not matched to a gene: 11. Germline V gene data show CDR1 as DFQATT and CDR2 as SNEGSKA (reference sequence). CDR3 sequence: CSAIKTGVGFNEQFF. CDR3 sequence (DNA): TGCAGTGCTATAAAGACAGGGGTGGGTTTCAATGAGCAGTTCTTC.

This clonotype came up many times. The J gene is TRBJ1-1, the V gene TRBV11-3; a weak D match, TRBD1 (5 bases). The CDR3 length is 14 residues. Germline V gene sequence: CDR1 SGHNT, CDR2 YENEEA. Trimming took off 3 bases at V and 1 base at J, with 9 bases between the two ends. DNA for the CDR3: TGTGCCAGCAGCTTTCAGGGTCCGAACACTGAAGCTTTCTTT. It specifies CASSFQGPNTEAFF.

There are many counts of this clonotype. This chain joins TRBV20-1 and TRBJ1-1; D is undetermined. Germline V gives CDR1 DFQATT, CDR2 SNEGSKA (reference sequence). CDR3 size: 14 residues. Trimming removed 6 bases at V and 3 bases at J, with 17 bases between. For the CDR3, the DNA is TGCAGTGCCAAACCGTTGGGGTGGGACACTGAAGCTTTCTTT. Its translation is CSAKPLGWDTEAFF.

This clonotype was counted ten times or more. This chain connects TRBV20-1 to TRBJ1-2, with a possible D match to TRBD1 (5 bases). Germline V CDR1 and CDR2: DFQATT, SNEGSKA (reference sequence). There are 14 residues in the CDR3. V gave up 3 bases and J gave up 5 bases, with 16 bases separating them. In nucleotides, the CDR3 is TGCAGTGCTAGTGTGGGGCGCGGGGGGTATGGCTACACCTTC. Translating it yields CSASVGRGGYGYTF.

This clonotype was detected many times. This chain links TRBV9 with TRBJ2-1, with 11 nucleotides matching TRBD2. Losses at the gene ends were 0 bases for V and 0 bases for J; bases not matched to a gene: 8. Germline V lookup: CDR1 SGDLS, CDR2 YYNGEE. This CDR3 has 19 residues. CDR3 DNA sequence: TGTGCCAGCAGCGTAGTTGGTAGCGGGGGGGCTGGCTCCTACAATGAGCAGTTCTTC. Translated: CASSVVGSGGAGSYNEQFF.

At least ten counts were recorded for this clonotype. CDR3 nucleotide sequence: TGTGCCAGCAGCTTAGTTGCTACCGGGGGTGAAGCTTTCTTT. Translated, it gives CASSLVATGGEAFF. The chain combines TRBV7-9 with TRBJ1-1, with TRBD1 as a possible D gene (5 bases). V lost 1 base to trimming and J lost 7 bases, with 13 bases between them. The CDR3 is made up of 14 amino acids. Per germline, CDR1 SEHNR and CDR2 FQNEAQ (reference sequence).